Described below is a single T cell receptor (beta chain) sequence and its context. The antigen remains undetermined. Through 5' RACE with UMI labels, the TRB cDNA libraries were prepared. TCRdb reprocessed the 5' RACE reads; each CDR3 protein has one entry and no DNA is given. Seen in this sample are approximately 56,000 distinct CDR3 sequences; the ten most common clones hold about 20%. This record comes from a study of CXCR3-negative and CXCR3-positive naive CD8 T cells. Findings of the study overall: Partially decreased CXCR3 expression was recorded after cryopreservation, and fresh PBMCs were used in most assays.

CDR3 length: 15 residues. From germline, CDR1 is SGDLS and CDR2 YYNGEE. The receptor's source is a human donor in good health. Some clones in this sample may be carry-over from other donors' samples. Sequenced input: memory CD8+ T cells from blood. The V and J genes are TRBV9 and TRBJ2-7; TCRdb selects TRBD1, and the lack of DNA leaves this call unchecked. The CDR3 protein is CASSAGTGGGYEQYF.